Listed below are T cell receptor beta chains from one sample, sequenced in a study of molecular identifiers for immune sequencing clone quantification. TCRdb called the PCR reads again in MiXCR, with one record for every CDR3 protein. The table records more than 550,000 distinct CDR3 sequences, around 25% of them present only once. The specimen sequenced was naive CD8+ T cells from blood, with Jurkat cell RNA spiked in. Receptors were obtained from a human donor in good health. Some libraries in this study had Jurkat cell RNA spiked in. Each CDR3 is given with its conserved first and last residue. A D gene is named only where the DNA matches it firmly. Not every row has a clone size; where given, it reads once, few, many or a size class.

v_gene: TRBV20-1
j_gene: TRBJ1-2
d_gene: NA
abundance: NA
CDR3aa: CSAQGDGYTF

v_gene: TRBV20-1
j_gene: TRBJ2-1
d_gene: TRBD1
abundance: few
CDR3aa: CSASEQGSYNEQFF

v_gene: TRBV9
j_gene: TRBJ2-5
d_gene: NA
abundance: many
CDR3aa: CASSDGGGGQETQYF

v_gene: TRBV12-3/TRBV12-4
j_gene: TRBJ2-1
d_gene: NA
abundance: few
CDR3aa: CASTTSGENEQFF

v_gene: TRBV12-3/TRBV12-4
j_gene: TRBJ1-2
d_gene: NA
abundance: once
CDR3aa: CASRGGERYGYTF

v_gene: TRBV3-1
j_gene: TRBJ2-3
d_gene: TRBD2
abundance: NA
CDR3aa: CASNPRLAGGPDTQYF

v_gene: TRBV15
j_gene: TRBJ1-5
d_gene: TRBD1
abundance: few
CDR3aa: CATSRDPGQGQPQHF

v_gene: TRBV28
j_gene: TRBJ2-1
d_gene: NA
abundance: NA
CDR3aa: CASSPDRYEQFF

v_gene: TRBV20-1
j_gene: TRBJ1-2
d_gene: TRBD1
abundance: many
CDR3aa: CSARSPAGGQFFYGYTF

v_gene: TRBV5-3
j_gene: TRBJ1-2
d_gene: NA
abundance: NA
CDR3aa: CASSLGPGTYGYTF

v_gene: TRBV27
j_gene: TRBJ2-7
d_gene: TRBD1
abundance: NA
CDR3aa: CASSLTGVVSYGQYF

v_gene: TRBV9
j_gene: TRBJ2-1
d_gene: NA
abundance: NA
CDR3aa: CASNSGNEQFF

v_gene: TRBV7-6
j_gene: TRBJ2-3
d_gene: NA
abundance: many
CDR3aa: CASSLDLGDTQYF

v_gene: TRBV4-1
j_gene: TRBJ1-4
d_gene: NA
abundance: NA
CDR3aa: CASSQDPGAANENLFF

v_gene: TRBV6-1
j_gene: TRBJ2-1
d_gene: NA
abundance: few
CDR3aa: CASSEAWNPVF

v_gene: TRBV4-3
j_gene: TRBJ1-2
d_gene: NA
abundance: many
CDR3aa: CASSQDRNNYGYTF

v_gene: TRBV7-9
j_gene: TRBJ2-3
d_gene: NA
abundance: many
CDR3aa: CASSLVRGLDTQYF

v_gene: TRBV30
j_gene: TRBJ2-7
d_gene: TRBD2
abundance: many
CDR3aa: CAWSRLAGGHEQYF

v_gene: TRBV7-9
j_gene: TRBJ1-2
d_gene: NA
abundance: NA
CDR3aa: CASSPPDRNYGNTF

v_gene: TRBV7-9
j_gene: TRBJ2-7
d_gene: TRBD2
abundance: few
CDR3aa: CASSSETGLETYEQYF